This paragraph reports one TCR beta chain. Germline V gene sequence: CDR1 MNHEY, CDR2 SVGAGI. The CDR3 sequence is 14 residues long. Trimming cost V 6 bases and J 8 bases; bases outside gene matches: 7. These data come from a study of T cell repertoires in aging, cancer and after chemotherapy. A mixed TRB-A/B primer pool amplified rearranged TRB by multiplex touch-down PCR. From the multiplex PCR reads, TCRdb called clonotypes with MiXCR, one entry per CDR3 protein. The top ten hold around 3.4% of the sample, which has about 9,500 distinct CDR3 sequences, under 35% seen once. TCR beta rearrangements were amplified from peripheral blood genomic DNA.

V gene TRBV6-5 combines with J gene TRBJ1-2; 12 positions agree with TRBD1. The origin of this receptor is a human donor in good health. The sample consisted of blood. CDR3 bases: TGTGCCAGCAGGCTCCGGGACAGGGGGCCCGGCTACACCTTC. Its protein product is CASRLRDRGPGYTF.